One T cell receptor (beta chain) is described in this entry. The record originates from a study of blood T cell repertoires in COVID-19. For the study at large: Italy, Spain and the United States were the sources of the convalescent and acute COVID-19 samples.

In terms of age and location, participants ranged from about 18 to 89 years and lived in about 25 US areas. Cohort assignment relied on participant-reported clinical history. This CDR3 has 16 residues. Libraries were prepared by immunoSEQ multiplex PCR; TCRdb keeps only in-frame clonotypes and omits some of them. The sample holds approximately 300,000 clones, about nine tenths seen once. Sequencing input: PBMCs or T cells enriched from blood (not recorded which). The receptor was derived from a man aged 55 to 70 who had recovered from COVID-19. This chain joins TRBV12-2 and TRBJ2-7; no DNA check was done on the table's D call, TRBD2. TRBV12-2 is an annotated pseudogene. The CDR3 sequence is CASRFWAGELTYEQYF. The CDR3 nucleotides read TGTGCAAGTCGCTTTTGGGCCGGGGAATTAACCTACGAGCAGTACTTC.